This TCR beta chain was recovered during a study of T cell changes during pregnancy in multiple sclerosis. Profiled with immunoSEQ multiplex PCR; TCRdb holds only in-frame clones, not every one. Among about 45,000 clones, around 93% were seen once, and the ten largest hold roughly 0.52%. The CDR3 contains 13 residues. V shed 1 base, J shed 8 bases, and the junction held 4 bases outside the gene matches. Germline V gene lookup returns CDR1 SQVTM and CDR2 ANQGSEA. This sample comprised CD4+ T cells from peripheral blood mononuclear cells, obtained in the third trimester of pregnancy. The gene calls are TRBV29-1 and TRBJ2-1; 8 bases fit TRBD1. The receptor was derived from a female donor with multiple sclerosis, enrolled in a pregnancy study. DNA for the CDR3: TGCAGCGTTGAAGCTACGACAGGGGATGAGCAGTTCTTC. Translating it yields CSVEATTGDEQFF.